A selection of T cell receptor beta chains follows, all from one sample in a study of Ad26.COV2.S vaccination and SARS-CoV-2 variants. Profiled with immunoSEQ multiplex PCR; TCRdb holds only in-frame clones, not every one. The table includes about 400,000 clones, approximately 90% detected once. The material sequenced was peripheral blood, taken in a trial of Ad26.COV2.S vaccine versus placebo. The receptors here all came from a person aged 18-65 years who received the Ad26.COV2.S COVID-19 vaccine or a placebo. Each CDR3 is given with its conserved first and last residue. Each record gives: D gene, clone size, V gene, J gene, CDR3 protein, CDR3 DNA. The D gene is left open where the match is weak. Clone size is stated in some rows and not others, as once, few, many or a class when expanded.

-	once	TRBV6-1	TRBJ1-1	CASSEGVTEAFF	TGTGCCAGCAGTGAGGGGGTCACTGAAGCTTTCTTT
TRBD2	-	TRBV27	TRBJ2-1	CASSPTSGGIYNEQFF	TGTGCCAGCAGTCCTACTAGCGGGGGGATATACAATGAGCAGTTCTTC
TRBD1	-	TRBV25-1	TRBJ1-2	CASSPHRGGETDGYTF	TGTGCCAGCAGTCCCCACAGGGGAGGTGAAACAGATGGCTACACCTTC
TRBD2	-	TRBV11-2	TRBJ2-1	CASSLEFWGGDYNEQFF	TGTGCCAGCAGCCTCGAGTTCTGGGGGGGGGACTACAATGAGCAGTTCTTC
-	-	TRBV7-8	TRBJ1-5	CASSLVGVNQPQHF	TGTGCCAGCAGCTTAGTGGGGGTAAATCAGCCCCAGCATTTT
-	-	TRBV4-1	TRBJ1-5	CASAGTPNQPQHF	TGCGCCAGCGCCGGAACTCCAAATCAGCCCCAGCATTTT
-	-	TRBV6-2/TRBV6-3	TRBJ1-5	CASSYPGGSNQPQHF	TGTGCCAGCAGTTACCCGGGAGGAAGCAATCAGCCCCAGCATTTT
-	-	TRBV7-9	TRBJ1-3	CASSLVVSDTIYF	TGTGCCAGCAGCTTGGTTGTTTCCGACACCATATATTTT
-	-	TRBV5-4	TRBJ2-3	CASSLDSWRGPYTDTQYF	TGTGCCAGCAGCTTGGATTCTTGGCGGGGGCCTTACACAGATACGCAGTATTTT
TRBD1	-	TRBV27	TRBJ2-5	CASSLSLNRGETQYF	TGTGCCAGCAGTTTATCGTTGAACAGGGGAGAGACCCAGTACTTC
TRBD2	-	TRBV11-3	TRBJ2-1	CASSPGGGRGYNEQFF	TGTGCCAGCAGCCCCGGGGGGGGTAGGGGTTACAATGAGCAGTTCTTC
-	-	TRBV6-5	TRBJ2-7	CASRLLGERGYEQYF	TGTGCCAGCAGACTTCTTGGAGAGCGAGGGTACGAGCAGTACTTC
-	-	TRBV15	TRBJ2-1	CATSRGQGGRYNEQFF	TGTGCCACCAGCAGAGGGCAGGGGGGAAGATACAATGAGCAGTTCTTC
TRBD1	-	TRBV7-2	TRBJ1-1	CASSLVQGGTEAFF	TGTGCCAGCAGCTTAGTTCAGGGGGGCACTGAAGCTTTCTTT
-	-	TRBV3-1/TRBV3-2	TRBJ1-1	CASSQDLEGGGSEAFF	TGTGCCAGCAGCCAAGATCTGGAGGGCGGGGGGTCTGAAGCTTTCTTT
TRBD2	-	TRBV7-2	TRBJ2-4	CASSQGLAGGLAKNIQYF	TGTGCCAGCAGCCAGGGACTAGCGGGGGGTCTCGCCAAAAACATTCAGTACTTC
-	-	TRBV12-3/TRBV12-4	TRBJ2-7	CASSLLEDEQYF	TGTGCCAGCAGTTTACTGGAGGACGAGCAGTACTTC
TRBD1	-	TRBV6-6	TRBJ1-1	CASIGQGDMTEAFF	TGTGCCAGCATTGGACAGGGGGACATGACTGAAGCTTTCTTT
TRBD1	-	TRBV25-1	TRBJ1-5	CASSVPGQGFQPQHF	TGTGCCAGCAGTGTCCCGGGACAGGGGTTTCAGCCCCAGCATTTT
TRBD1	-	TRBV5-6	TRBJ1-2	CASSFVNRGLAYGYTF	TGTGCCAGCAGCTTCGTTAACAGGGGACTGGCCTATGGCTACACCTTC
-	-	TRBV29-1	TRBJ2-7	CSVEETKEGEQYF	TGCAGCGTTGAAGAAACGAAGGAGGGCGAGCAGTACTTC
-	once	TRBV29-1	TRBJ1-1	CSVPLGVGSTEAFF	TGCAGCGTCCCTCTGGGTGTTGGCTCCACTGAAGCTTTCTTT
TRBD1	-	TRBV5-1	TRBJ1-1	CASSLWGQGGKITEAFF	TGCGCCAGCAGCTTGTGGGGACAGGGTGGGAAAATCACTGAAGCTTTCTTT